This TCR beta chain was observed in a study of blood T cells in healthy people across ages (dated by TCRdb to the mid-2010s). About the study as a whole: In model experiments, template switching captured roughly one uniquely barcoded TCR beta cDNA molecule for every two T cells. The study measured age-related changes in TCR beta repertoire diversity using deep sequencing normalized with unique cDNA molecular identifiers. Donors were grouped into four age groups: young (average approximately 15 years), middle-aged (39), aged (around 56) and long-lived (around 82). Using the same blood draw, the study looked at two additional independent replicas of 1 million unique cDNA reads for two donors, one aged 18 to 30 and the other aged 80 or older.

A remark on this clonotype: Which antigen it targets is not known. No quality values exist for individual bases; no much larger clone is one base distant.

The germline V gene specifies KGHSH as CDR1 and LQKENI as CDR2. The V end loses 0 bases and the J end loses 8 bases, and a stretch of 10 bases separates them. The CDR3 runs 13 residues from the cysteine to the phenylalanine. Only CDR3 DNA remains: 39 bases, in frame from the first base. Systemically healthy Caucasian individuals from Russia, some 36 in total and aged about 6 to 90 years, were included as donors. Around 10 milliliters of peripheral blood were collected from each donor into EDTA-treated Vacutainer tubes. Ficoll-Paque density-gradient centrifugation was used to isolate PBMCs, with at least 7 million per sample. Trizol reagent was used to extract total RNA from the PBMCs, yielding at least 5 micrograms per sample. For every donor, flow cytometry on a PBMC aliquot measured the percentage of naive CD45RAhigh/CD27high T cells. Library preparation used 5' RACE. These reads were obtained on an Illumina HiSeq 2500. The second PCR ran for about 6 to 12 cycles and used a J-beta primer mix along with a sample-barcoded 5' primer. A unique molecular identifier was introduced onto each TCR beta cDNA molecule by a template-switch 5' adaptor carrying 12 random nucleotides. Each sample yielded at least 3 million CDR3-containing paired-end reads. First-strand cDNA was synthesized from all RNA with the Mint cDNA synthesis kit, primed by a TRBC-specific oligonucleotide. After uracil-DNA glycosylase treatment, a first 18-cycle PCR used universal primers M1SS and BC2_uni_R on all cDNA. From the authors' description of their analysis: Normalization of each sample was performed by random selection of 1 million high-quality reads, each carrying a distinct molecular identifier. Reads sharing molecular identifiers were discarded rather than binned into consensus sequences. MiTCR, run with a Q25 quality threshold and the strictest error-elimination algorithm, handled CDR3 identification, clonotype clustering and error correction. A nonparametric unseen species model with Euler transformation was used to estimate a lower bound on total TCR beta diversity. Using fastp at Q25 and MiXCR, TCRdb reprocessed the public reads and kept productive beta chains. A single entry per CDR3 protein holds the most common genes and DNA from its merged rows. These V and J calls are TCRdb output, not the study's own analysis. Recorded for this sample are around 1,000,000 distinct CDR3 sequences; roughly 24% of them occurred a single time. Of the sample, around 0.7% falls within the top ten clones.

The study at large found these results: Bulk unsorted PBMC profiling prevented conclusive comparison of naive and antigen-experienced compartments. Because donor CMV infection status was unknown, age-related changes in expanded clonotypes were potentially confounded. As age increased, observed TCR beta diversity per million T cells dropped in a roughly linear way, and a significant reduction was already evident by age 40. Estimates of total diversity based on one million sequenced T cells were regarded as lower bounds and as underestimates. Compared with the aged group, more naive CD4+ T cells, fewer expanded clones and increased TCR diversity were shown by the long-lived group, suggesting age selection. A strong correlation was found between observed TCR beta diversity and the percentage of naive T cells measured by flow cytometry.

The same sample was also studied in work on T cells of mothers and their children. As noted in the second study: Nine systemically healthy Caucasian individuals, comprising three mothers and their six children, were included as donors. cDNA synthesis consumed the entire amount of extracted RNA, loaded at approximately 1.5 ug RNA in each 15 ul reaction. In the second PCR, the M1S primer introduced both the sample barcodes and 2-4 random nucleotides. Over 8 million TCR beta CDR3 reads were obtained for each mother, and around 3 million reads were obtained for each child. TCR recombination output is similarly shaped by thymic selection in related and unrelated pairs, with a minor effect exerted by inherited differences. Related mother-child pairs always showed normalized repertoire overlap that was slightly higher than in unrelated mother-child pairs, though the difference was never significant. With a sensitivity of approximately 100 clones per million clonotypes, no persistent microchimeric T cell clones were detected. The study used deep NGS to compare TCR beta repertoires of mothers and children, seeking features distinguishing related mother-child pairs from unrelated individuals. The mean age was about 37 +/- 4 years for the mothers and about 12 +/- 4 years for the children. After adapters were ligated using NEBNext reagents, the libraries underwent 100+100 nt paired-end sequencing on an Illumina HiSeq 2000. To prevent cross-contamination, the mother and child libraries were prepared one month apart and sequenced in separate runs. Each donor had between roughly 450,000 and 2,100,000 distinct TCR beta clonotypes identified. Naive TCR beta clonotypes were estimated from low-frequency clonotypes matched to each donor's FACS-determined naive share, without sorting.

Here the chain combines TRBV18 and TRBJ1-1; too little of a D gene remains to name it. The TCR was taken from a girl aged 2-10 years in good health. What was sequenced was blood. Here is the DNA: TGTGCCAGCTCACCACCCGATGGCAGGGAAGCTTTCTTT. This translates into CASSPPDGREAFF. Here the CDR3 is joined to the reference TRBV18 and TRBJ1-1 genes, and the full variable domain is: NAGVMQNPRHLVRRRGQEARLRCSPMKGHSHVYWYRQLPEEGLKFMVYLQKENIIDESGMPKERFSAEFPKEGPSILRIQQVVRGDSAAYFCASSPPDGREAFFGQGTRLTVV.